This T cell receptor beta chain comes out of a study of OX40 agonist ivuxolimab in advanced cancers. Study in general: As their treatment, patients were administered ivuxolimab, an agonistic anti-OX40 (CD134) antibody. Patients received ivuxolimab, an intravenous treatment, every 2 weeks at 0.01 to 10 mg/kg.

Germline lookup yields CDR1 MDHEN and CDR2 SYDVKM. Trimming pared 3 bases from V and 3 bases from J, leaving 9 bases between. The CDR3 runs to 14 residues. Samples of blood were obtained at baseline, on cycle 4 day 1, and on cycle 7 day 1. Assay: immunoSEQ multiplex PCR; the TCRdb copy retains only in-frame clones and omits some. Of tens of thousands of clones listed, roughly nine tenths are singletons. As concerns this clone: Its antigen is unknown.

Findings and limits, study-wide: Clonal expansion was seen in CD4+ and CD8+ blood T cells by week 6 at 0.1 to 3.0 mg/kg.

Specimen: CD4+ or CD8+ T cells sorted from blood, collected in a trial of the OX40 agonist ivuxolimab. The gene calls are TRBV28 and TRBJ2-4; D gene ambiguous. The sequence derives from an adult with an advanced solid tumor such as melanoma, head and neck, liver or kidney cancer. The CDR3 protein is CASSLIQLKNIQYF. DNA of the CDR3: TGTGCCAGCAGTTTGATCCAGCTCAAAAACATTCAGTACTTC.